Listed here is a single T cell receptor beta chain. This record comes from a study of blood T cell repertoires in COVID-19. Across the study: The samples span acute and convalescent COVID-19 from the United States, Italy and Spain.

Seattle participants joined during active infection and were tracked over time. V was clipped by 5 bases and J by 2 bases, with 9 bases between them. The CDR3 runs 13 residues. Germline loops: CDR1 MNHEY, CDR2 SMNVEV (reference sequence). Original processing methods: Nucleated cell counts were estimated from reference gene primer amplification. Only in-frame clones appear in the TCRdb table, and some are missing; sequencing was by immunoSEQ multiplex PCR. D and trimming were read from the DNA, whereas the V and J calls and clone size are those reported in that table. The repertoire holds 150,000 to 250,000 clones, with around 79% as singletons.

Input material: peripheral blood. The V and J genes are TRBV27 and TRBJ2-5; TRBD1 might be the D (6 bases). The clonotype originates from a woman in her thirties or forties with COVID-19, enrolled during active disease. The CDR3 sequence is CASSPGQQETQYF. The DNA for the CDR3 is TGTGCCAGCAGTCCCGGACAGCAAGAGACCCAGTACTTC.